The present T cell receptor beta chain was sequenced within a study of blood T cell repertoires in COVID-19 (dated by TCRdb to about 2020). Some background on the complete study: Samples from collaborators originated in the United States, Italy and Spain and spanned both the acute and convalescent phases of COVID-19. Deeply sampled blood TCRbeta repertoires from subjects exposed to, actively infected with, or recovered from COVID-19 were included in the dataset. The sample metadata nearly always contained a de-identified subject ID, COVID-19 status, age in years and sex. Where HLA class I and class II types were available, the types were taken from metadata supplied by the sample provider, not from assay-based typing. Samples came from the ongoing ImmuneRACE study (first 160 participants) plus 1,254 subjects from 6 global collaborators. The prospective study material was composed of cDNA or gDNA derived from T cells, B-cell-depleted T cells, or PBMCs. The repertoires were released in a freely available public database intended as a resource for research on the immune response to SARS-CoV-2. General findings and caveats noted by the study authors: How much clinical and demographic metadata was included differed by source and by participant, and the metadata was provided uncurated.

TCRbeta CDR3 regions were amplified from genomic DNA using the immunoSEQ Assay, a bias-controlled multiplex PCR. The published analysis was carried out like this. The number of nucleated cells in each sample was estimated by amplification of reference gene primers within the assay. To quantify the absolute abundance of each unique TCRbeta CDR3 rearrangement, sequence reads were collapsed and filtered. Productive Simpson clonality was computed per sample as the square root of Simpson's diversity index over productive rearrangements. Imported from immuneACCESS, the table was reduced by TCRdb to in-frame sequences with V and J called. These copies leave out some clones; in studies compared against another copy, an unresolved V gene accounts for under half, and the cause of the remainder is not known. For V, J and clone size, that table is used; D and trimming come from the DNA. The sample profile shows about 200,000 clones; 80% to 85% of them were found once. The ten most abundant clones make up less than 9.5% of the sample.

In the case of this clone: The antigen this receptor binds is unknown. No clone much larger than this one lies a single base away; base qualities are absent.

Participants in the prospective study were enrolled through a virtual design, were aged about 18 to 90 years, and lived in 20 to 30 United States geographic areas. Cohort assignment in the prospective study relied on participant-reported clinical history from a screening survey and a study questionnaire. Recovered participants in ImmuneRACE Cohort 3 were defined as having two consecutive negative NP/OP PCR tests, clearance from a healthcare professional, or resolution of symptoms. Each participant in the prospective study had whole blood, serum and a nasopharyngeal or oropharyngeal swab collected by mobile phlebotomists. Over an approximately 2-month period, participants in the prospective study had the option of providing additional blood draws and questionnaires. Before DNA extraction, blood samples from the prospective study were shipped at room temperature or frozen. This clonotype was obtained from a man between 35 and 55 years old who had recovered from COVID-19. The sample consisted of PBMCs or T cells enriched from blood (not recorded which).

The CDR3 protein sequence reads: CASSLSVPNYGYTF. The sequence in DNA is TGTGCCAGCAGTTTATCGGTCCCTAACTATGGCTACACCTTC. The sequence joins TRBV28 to TRBJ1-2; there is no confident call for the D gene. Trimming at the junction amounts to 1 base on V and 0 bases on J, and the germline ends lie 6 bases apart. CDR1 and CDR2, per the germline V gene, are MDHEN and SYDVKM. The CDR3 goes from the cysteine to the phenylalanine over 14 residues. Only the CDR3 DNA stays, 42 bases, in frame from base 1.